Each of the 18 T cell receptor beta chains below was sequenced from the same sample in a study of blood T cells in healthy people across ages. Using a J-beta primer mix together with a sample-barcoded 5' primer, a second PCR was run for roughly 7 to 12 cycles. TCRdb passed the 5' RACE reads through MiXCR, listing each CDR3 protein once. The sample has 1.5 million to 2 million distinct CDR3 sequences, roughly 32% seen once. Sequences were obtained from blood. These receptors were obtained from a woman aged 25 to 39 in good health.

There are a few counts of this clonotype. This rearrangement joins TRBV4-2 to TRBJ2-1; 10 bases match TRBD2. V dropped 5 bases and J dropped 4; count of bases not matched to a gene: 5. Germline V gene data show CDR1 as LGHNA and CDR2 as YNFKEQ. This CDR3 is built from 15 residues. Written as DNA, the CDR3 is TGTGCCAGCAGCTTGGAGCGGGAGGGATACAATGAGCAGTTCTTC. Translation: CASSLEREGYNEQFF.

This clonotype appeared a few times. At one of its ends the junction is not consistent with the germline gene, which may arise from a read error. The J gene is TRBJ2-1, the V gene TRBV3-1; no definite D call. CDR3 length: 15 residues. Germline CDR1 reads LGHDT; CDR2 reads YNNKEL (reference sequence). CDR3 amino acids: CASSQDGVSCNEQFF. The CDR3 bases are TGTGCCAGCAGCCAAGATGGGGTCTCCTGCAATGAGCAGTTCTTC.

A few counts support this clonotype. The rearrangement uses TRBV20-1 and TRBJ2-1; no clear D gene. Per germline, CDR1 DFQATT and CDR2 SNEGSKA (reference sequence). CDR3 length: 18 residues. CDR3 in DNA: TGCAGCGCGATATCTCCGTTGCATTCTAATCTGAAGTACAATGAGCAGTTCTTC. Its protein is CSAISPLHSNLKYNEQFF.

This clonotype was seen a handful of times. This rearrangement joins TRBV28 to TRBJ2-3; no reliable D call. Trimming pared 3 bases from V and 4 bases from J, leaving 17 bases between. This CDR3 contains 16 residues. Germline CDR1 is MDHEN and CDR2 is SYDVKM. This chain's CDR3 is CASSFGLGTRADTQYF. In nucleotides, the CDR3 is TGTGCCAGCAGTTTTGGCCTAGGCACTCGCGCAGATACGCAGTATTTT.

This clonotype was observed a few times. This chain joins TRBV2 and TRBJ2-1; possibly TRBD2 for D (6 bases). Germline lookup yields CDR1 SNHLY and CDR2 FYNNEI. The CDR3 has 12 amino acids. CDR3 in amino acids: CAGASAYNEQFF. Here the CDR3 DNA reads TGTGCAGGGGCTAGCGCGTACAATGAGCAGTTCTTC.

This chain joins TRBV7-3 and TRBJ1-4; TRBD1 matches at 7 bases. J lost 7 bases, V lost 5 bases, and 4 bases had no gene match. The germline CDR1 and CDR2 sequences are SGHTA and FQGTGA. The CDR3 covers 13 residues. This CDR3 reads CASSANRGEKLFF. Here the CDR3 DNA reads TGTGCCAGCAGCGCCAACAGGGGTGAAAAACTGTTTTTT. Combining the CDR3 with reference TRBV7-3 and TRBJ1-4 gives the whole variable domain GAGVSQTPSNKVTEKGKYVELRCDPISGHTALYWYRQSLGQGPEFLIYFQGTGAADDSGLPNDRFFAVRPEGSVSTLKIQRTERGDSAVYLCASSANRGEKLFFGSGTQLSVL.

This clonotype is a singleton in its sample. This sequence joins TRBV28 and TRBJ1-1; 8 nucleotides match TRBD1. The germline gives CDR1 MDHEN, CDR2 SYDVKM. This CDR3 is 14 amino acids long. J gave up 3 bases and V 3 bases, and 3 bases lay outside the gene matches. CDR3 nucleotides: TGTGCCAGCAGTTTTCAGGGGGCCTACACTGAAGCTTTCTTT. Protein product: CASSFQGAYTEAFF.

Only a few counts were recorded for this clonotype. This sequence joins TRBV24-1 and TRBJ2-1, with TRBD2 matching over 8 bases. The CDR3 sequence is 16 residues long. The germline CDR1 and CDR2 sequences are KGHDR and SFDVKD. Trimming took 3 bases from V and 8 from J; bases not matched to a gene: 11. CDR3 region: CATSDASGTRYHEQFF. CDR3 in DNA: TGTGCCACCAGTGATGCCTCCGGGACTAGGTACCATGAGCAGTTCTTC.

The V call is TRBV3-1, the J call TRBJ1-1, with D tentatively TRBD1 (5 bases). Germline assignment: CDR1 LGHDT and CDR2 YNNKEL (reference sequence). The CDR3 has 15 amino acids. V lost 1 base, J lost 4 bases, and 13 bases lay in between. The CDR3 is CASSQGGGIGTEAFF. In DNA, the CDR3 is TGTGCCAGCAGCCAAGGCGGGGGGATAGGCACTGAAGCTTTCTTT.

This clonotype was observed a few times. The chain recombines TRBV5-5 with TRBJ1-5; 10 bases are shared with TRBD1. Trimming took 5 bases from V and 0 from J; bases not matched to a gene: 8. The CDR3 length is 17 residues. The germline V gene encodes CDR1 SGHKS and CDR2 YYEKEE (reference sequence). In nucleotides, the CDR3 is TGTGCCAGCAGAGGGACAGGGGAATGGTATAGCAATCAGCCCCAGCATTTT. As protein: CASRGTGEWYSNQPQHF.

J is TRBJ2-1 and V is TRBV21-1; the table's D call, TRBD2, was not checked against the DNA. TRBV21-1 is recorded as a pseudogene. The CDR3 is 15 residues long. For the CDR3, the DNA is TGTGCCAGCAGGGGCTCTAGCGGGAGGGCTCACGAGCAGTTCTTC. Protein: CASRGSSGRAHEQFF.

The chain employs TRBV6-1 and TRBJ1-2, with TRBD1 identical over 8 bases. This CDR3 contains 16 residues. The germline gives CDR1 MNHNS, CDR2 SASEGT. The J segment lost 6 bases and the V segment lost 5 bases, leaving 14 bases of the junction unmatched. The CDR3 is CASSLQGATTRDGYTF. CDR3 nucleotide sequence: TGTGCCAGCAGTCTCCAGGGGGCGACTACGAGGGATGGCTACACCTTC.

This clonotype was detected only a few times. The CDR3 protein is CASSQVLEDTQYF. The DNA for the CDR3 is TGTGCCAGCAGCCAAGTACTGGAGGATACGCAGTATTTT. V is TRBV14 and J is TRBJ2-3, with no clear D. The CDR3 totals 13 residues. Trimming cost V 1 base and J 6 bases, with 8 bases left between them. The germline V gene has CDR1 SGHDN and CDR2 FVKESK. Variable domain in full (rest from reference TRBV14 and TRBJ2-3): EAGVTQFPSHSVIEKGQTVTLRCDPISGHDNLYWYRRVMGKEIKFLLHFVKESKQDESGMPNNRFLAERTGGTYSTLKVQPAELEDSGVYFCASSQVLEDTQYFGPGTRLTVL.

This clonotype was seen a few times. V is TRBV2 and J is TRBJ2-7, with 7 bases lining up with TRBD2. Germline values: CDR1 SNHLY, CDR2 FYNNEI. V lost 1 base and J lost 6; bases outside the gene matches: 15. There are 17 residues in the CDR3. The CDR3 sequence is CASSEVLQGGGPIEQYF. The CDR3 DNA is TGTGCCAGCAGTGAAGTCCTCCAGGGCGGGGGTCCTATCGAGCAGTACTTC.

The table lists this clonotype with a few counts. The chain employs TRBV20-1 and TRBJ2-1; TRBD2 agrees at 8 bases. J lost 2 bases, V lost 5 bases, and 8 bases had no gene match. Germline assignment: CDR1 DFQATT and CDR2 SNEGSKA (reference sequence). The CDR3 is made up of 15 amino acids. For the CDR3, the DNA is TGCAGTGCTGGCCTTGTTAGCGGGACCTACAATGAGCAGTTCTTC. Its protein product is CSAGLVSGTYNEQFF.

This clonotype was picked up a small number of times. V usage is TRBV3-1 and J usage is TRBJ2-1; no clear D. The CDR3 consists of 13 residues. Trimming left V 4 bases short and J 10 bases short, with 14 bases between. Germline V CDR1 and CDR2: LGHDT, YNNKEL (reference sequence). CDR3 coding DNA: TGTGCCAGCAGCCGCCGGCCTCTTCAGGAGCAGTTCTTC. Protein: CASSRRPLQEQFF.

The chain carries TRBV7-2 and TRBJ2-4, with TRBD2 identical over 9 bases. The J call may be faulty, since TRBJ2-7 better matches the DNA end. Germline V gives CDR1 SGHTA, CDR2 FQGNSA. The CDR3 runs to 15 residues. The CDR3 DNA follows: TGTGCCAGCAGCTTTGGACTAGCGCATACCTACGAGCAGTACTTC. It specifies CASSFGLAHTYEQYF.

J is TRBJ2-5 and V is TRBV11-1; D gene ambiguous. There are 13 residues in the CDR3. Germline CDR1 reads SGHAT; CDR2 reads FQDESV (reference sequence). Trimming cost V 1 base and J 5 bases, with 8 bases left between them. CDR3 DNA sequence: TGTGCCAGCAGCTTAGAACGGCGGGAGACCCAGTACTTC. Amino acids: CASSLERRETQYF.